The 27 T cell receptor beta chains presented below share a single source sample, sequenced in a study of identical twins (dated by TCRdb to about 2016). Library generation was performed with 5' RACE. The reads were generated on an Illumina HiSeq 2000. The raw public reads went through TCRdb reprocessing: fastp at Q25, MiXCR clone calling, in-frame beta chains kept. Merged by CDR3 protein, the rows form single entries marked with the most common genes and DNA. The sample table shows more than 1.5 million distinct CDR3 sequences, and around 33% are seen once. The top ten constitute under 0.35% of the sample. The sequenced sample was cord blood. These receptors came from a newborn girl in good health.

V is TRBV3-1 and J is TRBJ1-2; D not certain. The V gene lost 4 bases and the J gene lost 2 bases, with 17 bases spanning the gap. The CDR3 is 16 amino acids. Germline CDR1 LGHDT, CDR2 YNNKEL (reference sequence). CDR3 coding DNA: TGTGCCAGCAGCCCTCTGACGGCCTCCGTAAACTATGGCTACACCTTC. Amino acid sequence: CASSPLTASVNYGYTF. Full variable domain (outside the CDR3, taken from reference TRBV3-1 and TRBJ1-2): DTAVSQTPKYLVTQMGNDKSIKCEQNLGHDTMYWYKQDSKKFLKIMFSYNNKELIINETVPNRFSPKSPDKAHLNLHINSLELGDSAVYFCASSPLTASVNYGYTFGSGTRLTVV.

This clonotype has only a few counts. CDR3 in amino acids: CASSPRLAGDYEQFF. The CDR3 nucleotides are TGTGCCAGCAGCCCCCGACTAGCGGGGGATTATGAGCAGTTCTTC. The rearrangement joins TRBV5-8 to TRBJ2-1, with 12 positions matching TRBD2. This CDR3 has 15 amino acids. V dropped 4 bases and J dropped 8; count of bases not matched to a gene: 7. CDR1 is SGHTS and CDR2 is YDEGEE in the germline V gene.

This clonotype has at least ten counts. CDR3 coding DNA: TGCAGCGTTGAAGGATGGGTAGATGGAGGTGACTATGGCTACACCTTC. Translation gives CSVEGWVDGGDYGYTF. This chain joins TRBV29-1 and TRBJ1-2; D unclear. V was clipped by 1 base and J by 3 bases, with 18 bases between them. Germline V gene data show CDR1 as SQVTM and CDR2 as ANQGSEA. The length of the CDR3 is 16 residues.

The chain is built from TRBV4-2 and TRBJ1-1; D is unclear. The CDR3 has 14 amino acids. CDR1 and CDR2 (germline): LGHNA, YNFKEQ. V shed 0 bases and J shed 0 bases, with 5 bases lying between them. CDR3 DNA: TGTGCCAGCAGCCAAGAAAAGGTGAACACTGAAGCTTTCTTT. Amino acid sequence: CASSQEKVNTEAFF.

This clonotype was detected a few times. The rearrangement joins TRBV6-1 to TRBJ1-6; TRBD1 might be the D (5 bases). This CDR3 comprises 17 residues. Germline CDR1 reads MNHNS; CDR2 reads SASEGT. V dropped 1 base and J dropped 3 bases, with 13 bases sitting between them. CDR3 in amino acids: CASSEGGTELYNSPLHF. In DNA, the CDR3 is TGTGCCAGCAGTGAAGGGGGGACGGAGCTCTATAATTCACCCCTCCACTTT.

This clonotype appeared many times. This chain joins TRBV24-1 and TRBJ2-1, with TRBD2 matching over 10 bases. The CDR3 loop spans 13 amino acids. The germline V gene has CDR1 KGHDR and CDR2 SFDVKD. V shed 9 bases, J shed 4 bases, and the junction held 2 bases outside the gene matches. CDR3: CATEREGYNEQFF. CDR3 DNA sequence: TGTGCCACCGAGCGGGAGGGATACAATGAGCAGTTCTTC.

The sample holds a few counts of this clonotype. The J gene is TRBJ2-7, the V gene TRBV5-1; TRBD2 might be the D (6 bases). Germline CDR1 and CDR2: SGHRS and YFSETQ. The V gene lost 0 bases and the J gene lost 2 bases, with 9 bases spanning the gap. The CDR3 is made up of 14 amino acids. The CDR3 here is CASSLDSGPYEQYF. CDR3 DNA: TGCGCCAGCAGCTTGGACAGCGGGCCCTACGAGCAGTACTTC.

The rearrangement joins TRBV14 to TRBJ2-3; perhaps D is TRBD1 or TRBD2 (5 bases each). V lost 3 bases and J lost 2, with 12 bases in between. The CDR3 loop spans 15 amino acids. The germline V gene has CDR1 SGHDN and CDR2 FVKESK. CDR3 amino acids: CASSHGGSVTDTQYF. For the CDR3, the DNA is TGTGCCAGCAGCCATGGGGGTAGCGTCACAGATACGCAGTATTTT.

The table lists this clonotype with a count of one. The DNA of the CDR3 is TGTGCCAGCAGCTTAAGGCCTAGCGGGAGAACATTCAATGAGCAGTTCTTC. It codes for CASSLRPSGRTFNEQFF. The chain uses TRBV7-2 and TRBJ2-1, with 10 bases that match TRBD2. From germline, CDR1 is SGHTA and CDR2 FQGNSA. V gave up 2 bases and J gave up 6 bases; unmatched junction bases: 10. This CDR3 contains 17 residues.

The chain employs TRBV28 and TRBJ2-1; TRBD2 matches 12 bases. Germline-derived CDR1 and CDR2 are MDHEN and SYDVKM. Trimming cost V 4 bases and J 4 bases; bases outside gene matches: 14. This CDR3 is built from 19 residues. DNA for the CDR3: TGTGCCAGCAGTTACCCAGGACTAGCGGGACGAAGGTGGTACAATGAGCAGTTCTTC. It yields the protein CASSYPGLAGRRWYNEQFF.

Many counts were recorded for this clonotype. The CDR3 nucleotides are TGTGCCAGCAGTTTTCCCCAGGGGGCGTACAATGAGCAGTTCTTC. Residues: CASSFPQGAYNEQFF. The V call is TRBV28, the J call TRBJ2-1; 8 bases align to TRBD1. Per the germline V gene, CDR1 is MDHEN and CDR2 is SYDVKM. V dropped 3 bases and J dropped 4; count of bases not matched to a gene: 5. The CDR3 has 15 amino acids.

The rearrangement joins TRBV11-2 to TRBJ2-1; either TRBD1 or TRBD2 may fit D (6 bases each). Per the germline V gene, CDR1 is SGHAT and CDR2 is FQNNGV. This CDR3 has 13 residues. The V end was cut by 3 bases, the J end by 8 bases, with 11 bases between. CDR3 sequence reads: CASSLRGADEQFF. Written as DNA, the CDR3 is TGTGCCAGCAGCTTGAGGGGGGCGGATGAGCAGTTCTTC.

V usage is TRBV5-1 and J usage is TRBJ2-7; possibly TRBD2 for D (5 bases). CDR1 is SGHRS and CDR2 is YFSETQ in the germline V gene. Between the trimmed V and J ends, which lost 0 bases and 7 bases, there was a span of 14 bases. The CDR3 is 14 residues long. The CDR3 sequence is CASSLVIGVGEQYF. CDR3 coding DNA: TGCGCCAGCAGCTTGGTAATCGGGGTAGGTGAGCAGTACTTC.

The DNA for the CDR3 is TGCAGCGTTGATGGGCCGGGGGCCTACGAGCAGTACTTC. Translation: CSVDGPGAYEQYF. The rearrangement links TRBV29-1 to TRBJ2-7, with a weak D call TRBD2 (6 bases). This CDR3 has 13 amino acids. Per the germline V gene, CDR1 is SQVTM and CDR2 is ANQGSEA. V lost 3 bases to trimming and J lost 2 bases, with 11 bases between them.

This clonotype turned up a few times. V usage is TRBV7-9 and J usage is TRBJ1-2; D ambiguous. Germline lookup yields CDR1 SEHNR and CDR2 FQNEAQ (reference sequence). The CDR3 sequence is 15 residues long. Trimming cost V 1 base and J 4 bases, with 13 bases left between them. The CDR3 here is CASSLGSQDLYGYTF. The CDR3 DNA reads as TGTGCCAGCAGCTTAGGCAGCCAGGACCTCTATGGCTACACCTTC.

This clonotype was seen at least ten times. This rearrangement joins TRBV12-3 or TRBV12-4 to TRBJ2-7, with D possibly being TRBD1 (6 bases). The CDR3 is 15 amino acids. Trimming shortened V by 6 bases and J by 2 bases, and 17 bases separated the two germline ends. Here the CDR3 DNA reads TGTGCCAGCAGCCCCGACGCTACAGGGACCTACGAGCAGTACTTC. It translates to CASSPDATGTYEQYF.

The sample holds a few counts of this clonotype. The chain recombines TRBV10-3 with TRBJ2-7, with 9 bases fitting TRBD1. This CDR3 is 16 amino acids long. Per the germline V gene, CDR1 is ENHRY and CDR2 is SYGVKD. The V segment lost 2 bases and the J segment 4 bases; nucleotides outside the gene matches: 9. In nucleotides, the CDR3 is TGTGCCATCAGTGAGGGAGGGACAGGGTATACGTACGAGCAGTACTTC. This sequence encodes CAISEGGTGYTYEQYF.

The chain links TRBV6-5 to TRBJ2-3; D ambiguous. V dropped 0 bases and J dropped 4 bases, with 14 bases sitting between them. The length of the CDR3 is 16 residues. In germline, CDR1 is MNHEY, CDR2 SVGAGI. The DNA of the CDR3 is TGTGCCAGCAGTTACTCTCCCCTAGAATACGCAGATACGCAGTATTTT. Encoded protein: CASSYSPLEYADTQYF.

The chain uses TRBV11-2 and TRBJ2-7; D uncertain. Germline CDR1 SGHAT, CDR2 FQNNGV. With 8 bases removed from V and 2 bases from J, the gap between germline ends came to 7 bases. The CDR3 contains 11 residues. The CDR3, as DNA: TGTGCCAGCCTTGGCACCTACGAGCAGTACTTC. It is translated as CASLGTYEQYF.

Of note for this clonotype: A much larger clone lies a single base off, so this may be a read error. The chain links TRBV6-2 or TRBV6-3 to TRBJ2-5, with D possibly TRBD2 on 5 matching bases. The germline V gene encodes CDR1 MNHEY and CDR2 SVGEGT. V was cut by 2 bases and J by 11 bases, with 18 bases left in between. The CDR3 has 14 residues. As DNA, the CDR3 is TGTGCCAGCAGTTACGTGACCGGGGTACATGAGCAGTACTTC. Amino acid sequence: CASSYVTGVHEQYF.

A few counts support this clonotype. The rearrangement links TRBV7-2 to TRBJ2-1; 8 positions match TRBD2. This CDR3 region has 15 residues. Germline loops: CDR1 SGHTA, CDR2 FQGNSA. The trim removed 1 base at V and 10 bases at J, leaving 9 bases unmatched. CDR3 protein: CASSLDPGGSYEQFF. As DNA, the CDR3 is TGTGCCAGCAGCTTAGACCCGGGGGGGAGTTACGAGCAGTTCTTC.

The rearrangement uses TRBV11-2 and TRBJ2-2; D unresolved. The CDR3 runs 14 residues. The germline gives CDR1 SGHAT, CDR2 FQNNGV. Trimming removed 1 base from V and 6 bases from J, with 9 bases in between. The DNA for the CDR3 is TGTGCCAGCAGCTTAGTGGTCCGTCCCGGGGAGCTGTTTTTT. It yields the protein CASSLVVRPGELFF. Using reference TRBV11-2 and TRBJ2-2 for the parts outside the CDR3, the full variable domain is EAGVAQSPRYKIIEKRQSVAFWCNPISGHATLYWYQQILGQGPKLLIQFQNNGVVDDSQLPKDRFSAERLKGVDSTLKIQPAKLEDSAVYLCASSLVVRPGELFFGEGSRLTVL.

The chain couples TRBV6-2 or TRBV6-3 to TRBJ2-7; no reliable D call. The ends were cut back, 5 bases at V and 3 bases at J, with 11 bases in the middle. Germline V gene lookup returns CDR1 MNHEY and CDR2 SVGEGT. The CDR3 is 13 amino acids. CDR3 protein: CASSRDTNYEQYF. CDR3 in DNA: TGTGCCAGCAGTAGAGACACCAACTACGAGCAGTACTTC.

This clonotype has more than one count but fewer than ten. The chain uses TRBV20-1 and TRBJ1-2; D is undetermined. CDR1 is DFQATT and CDR2 is SNEGSKA in the germline V gene (reference sequence). V was trimmed by 0 bases and J by 0 bases, leaving 5 bases between them. The CDR3 spans 13 residues. Here the CDR3 DNA reads TGCAGTGCTAGAGATAAAACTAACTATGGCTACACCTTC. This encodes CSARDKTNYGYTF.

The rearrangement joins TRBV29-1 to TRBJ2-2; tentative D call: TRBD1 (6 bases). The CDR3 contains 15 residues. Trimming took 3 bases from V and 5 from J, leaving 16 bases between them. Germline V gene sequence: CDR1 SQVTM, CDR2 ANQGSEA. CDR3 sequence (DNA): TGCAGCGTTGAGAGGGACATCGGAAGGACCGGGGAGCTGTTTTTT. Its protein is CSVERDIGRTGELFF.

The CDR3 is CASRETGTSRRELFF. The DNA for the CDR3 is TGCGCCAGCAGGGAGACCGGGACATCTCGCCGGGAGCTGTTTTTT. The J gene is TRBJ2-2, the V gene TRBV4-1; D may be TRBD1 (6 bases). There are 15 residues in the CDR3. In germline, CDR1 is MGHRA, CDR2 YSYEKL. The ends were cut back, 6 bases at V and 9 bases at J, with 20 bases in the middle.

The chain employs TRBV7-9 and TRBJ1-1; 7 bases are a match to TRBD1. The ends lost 3 bases at V and 3 bases at J; junction bases unmatched: 10. The CDR3 consists of 16 residues. Per germline, CDR1 SEHNR and CDR2 FQNEAQ (reference sequence). This CDR3 reads CASSFSPTGRDTEAFF. As DNA, the CDR3 is TGTGCCAGCAGCTTCTCCCCGACAGGGCGGGACACTGAAGCTTTCTTT.